These T cell receptor beta chains were read from a single sample in a study of T cells in Graves' hyperthyroidism and ophthalmopathy. From the multiplex PCR reads, TCRdb called clonotypes with MiXCR, one entry per CDR3 protein. Here the sample spans approximately 480,000 distinct CDR3 sequences, around 20% being singletons. Sequencing used blood. The receptors were gathered from a man aged 18-30 years with Graves' hyperthyroidism. The CDR3 runs from the conserved cysteine through the conserved F or W. The order of the fields is clone size, D gene, V gene, J gene, CDR3 length, CDR3 DNA, CDR3 protein. A D gene is named only where the DNA matches it firmly. Rows may omit the clone size; those that give it use once, few, many or a size class.

abundance: NA; d_gene: TRBD2; v_gene: TRBV28; j_gene: TRBJ2-2; len: 16; CDR3nt: TGTGCCAGCAGTTTACGGAGGACTAGCGGTGCCGGGGAGCTGTTTTTT; CDR3aa: CASSLRRTSGAGELFF
abundance: NA; d_gene: NA; v_gene: TRBV6-1; j_gene: TRBJ2-7; len: 14; CDR3nt: TGTGCCAGCAGTGAGGCGGGGGCCGAATACGAGCAGTACTTC; CDR3aa: CASSEAGAEYEQYF
abundance: many; d_gene: NA; v_gene: TRBV12-3/TRBV12-4; j_gene: TRBJ2-5; len: 14; CDR3nt: TGTGCCAGCAGTCTCCAGGGTATGGAAGAGACCCAGTACTTC; CDR3aa: CASSLQGMEETQYF
abundance: many; d_gene: NA; v_gene: TRBV27; j_gene: TRBJ1-1; len: 14; CDR3nt: TGTGCCAGCAGTTCCCAACAGGGCAACACTGAAGCTTTCTTT; CDR3aa: CASSSQQGNTEAFF
abundance: NA; d_gene: NA; v_gene: TRBV3-1; j_gene: TRBJ1-1; len: 13; CDR3nt: TGTGCCAGCAGCGTGGGCGCGTTCACTGAAGCTTTCTTT; CDR3aa: CASSVGAFTEAFF
abundance: many; d_gene: NA; v_gene: TRBV9; j_gene: TRBJ2-7; len: 15; CDR3nt: TGTGCCAGCAGCGTAGGTGTAGACAGATCCTACGAGCAGTACTTC; CDR3aa: CASSVGVDRSYEQYF
abundance: many; d_gene: NA; v_gene: TRBV7-2; j_gene: TRBJ1-5; len: 13; CDR3nt: TGTGCCAGCAGCTTAGTTGGAGTTCAGCCCCAGCATTTT; CDR3aa: CASSLVGVQPQHF
abundance: once; d_gene: NA; v_gene: TRBV30; j_gene: TRBJ2-5; len: 11; CDR3nt: TGTGCCTGGAGTTTTGGACAGTACCAGTACTTC; CDR3aa: CAWSFGQYQYF
abundance: few; d_gene: NA; v_gene: TRBV19; j_gene: TRBJ1-2; len: 15; CDR3nt: TGTGCCAGTAGTCCCAGTCAGGACAGATCTGGGGGCTACACCTTC; CDR3aa: CASSPSQDRSGGYTF
abundance: many; d_gene: NA; v_gene: TRBV15; j_gene: TRBJ1-5; len: 17; CDR3nt: TGTGCCACCAGCAGAGGAAACGGTCTCTATAGCAATCAGCCCCAGCATTTT; CDR3aa: CATSRGNGLYSNQPQHF
abundance: few; d_gene: NA; v_gene: TRBV30; j_gene: TRBJ1-2; len: 11; CDR3nt: TGTGCCTGGGGTGTAAACAGCGGCTACACCTTC; CDR3aa: CAWGVNSGYTF
abundance: many; d_gene: TRBD1; v_gene: TRBV7-3; j_gene: TRBJ1-2; len: 18; CDR3nt: TGTGCCAGCAGCTCAAGAGGGACAGGGGATCCGGGATACGATGGCTACACCTTC; CDR3aa: CASSSRGTGDPGYDGYTF
abundance: many; d_gene: NA; v_gene: TRBV6-5; j_gene: TRBJ2-5; len: 14; CDR3nt: TGTGCCAGCAGTTACGGGACGGCTCAAGAGACCCAGTACTTC; CDR3aa: CASSYGTAQETQYF
abundance: many; d_gene: TRBD2; v_gene: TRBV6-1; j_gene: TRBJ2-3; len: 14; CDR3nt: TGTGCCAGCAGTGACGGGGGGGAGACAGATACGCAGTATTTT; CDR3aa: CASSDGGETDTQYF
abundance: NA; d_gene: NA; v_gene: TRBV6-2/TRBV6-3; j_gene: TRBJ1-2; len: 11; CDR3nt: TGTGCCAGCACCGACAGCCATGGCTACACCTTC; CDR3aa: CASTDSHGYTF
abundance: many; d_gene: TRBD1; v_gene: TRBV15; j_gene: TRBJ2-1; len: 16; CDR3nt: TGTGCCACCAGCGCGCCCGGGACAGGGAATGGCAATGAGCAGTTCTTC; CDR3aa: CATSAPGTGNGNEQFF
abundance: few; d_gene: NA; v_gene: TRBV5-6; j_gene: TRBJ2-5; len: 13; CDR3nt: TGTGCCAGCAGCTTCTTGGACGGAGAGACCCAGTACTTC; CDR3aa: CASSFLDGETQYF
abundance: many; d_gene: TRBD1; v_gene: TRBV9; j_gene: TRBJ1-2; len: 17; CDR3nt: TGTGCCAGCAGCCCAGGCCTGGGACAGGAACTCAACTATGGCTACACCTTC; CDR3aa: CASSPGLGQELNYGYTF
abundance: NA; d_gene: NA; v_gene: TRBV30; j_gene: TRBJ2-2; len: 11; CDR3nt: TGTGCCTGGAGTGTGGGATCGGGGCTGTTTTTT; CDR3aa: CAWSVGSGLFF
abundance: NA; d_gene: TRBD1; v_gene: TRBV9; j_gene: TRBJ2-1; len: 14; CDR3nt: TGTGCCAGCAGTCCGGGACAGGAATACAATGAGCAGTTCTTC; CDR3aa: CASSPGQEYNEQFF
abundance: many; d_gene: TRBD2; v_gene: TRBV19; j_gene: TRBJ2-5; len: 14; CDR3nt: TGTGCCAGTAGTTACGGGACTAGCGGAGAGACCCAGTACTTC; CDR3aa: CASSYGTSGETQYF
abundance: many; d_gene: NA; v_gene: TRBV6-5; j_gene: TRBJ1-1; len: 15; CDR3nt: TGTGCCAGCAGTTACGGAGCCGCTGGGTACACTGAAGCTTTCTTT; CDR3aa: CASSYGAAGYTEAFF
abundance: NA; d_gene: NA; v_gene: TRBV5-1; j_gene: TRBJ1-6; len: 15; CDR3nt: TGCGCCAGCAGCCCGGCTGGATCCTATAATTCACCCCTCCACTTT; CDR3aa: CASSPAGSYNSPLHF
abundance: few; d_gene: NA; v_gene: TRBV20-1; j_gene: TRBJ2-3; len: 13; CDR3nt: TGCAGTGCTAGAGGTCAGACCACAGATACGCAGTATTTT; CDR3aa: CSARGQTTDTQYF
abundance: few; d_gene: TRBD2; v_gene: TRBV5-1; j_gene: TRBJ2-4; len: 19; CDR3nt: TGCGCCAGCAGCTTACAAGGACTAGCGGGTTCCGGGGCCAAAAACATTCAGTACTTC; CDR3aa: CASSLQGLAGSGAKNIQYF
abundance: NA; d_gene: NA; v_gene: TRBV11-1; j_gene: TRBJ2-7; len: 16; CDR3nt: TGTGCCAGCAGCCCCCGCCGGACAGCATACTCCTACGAGCAGTACTTC; CDR3aa: CASSPRRTAYSYEQYF
abundance: NA; d_gene: NA; v_gene: TRBV20-1; j_gene: TRBJ1-2; len: 12; CDR3nt: TGCAGTGCTAGGGACAATAACTATGGCTACACCTTC; CDR3aa: CSARDNNYGYTF
abundance: few; d_gene: NA; v_gene: TRBV18; j_gene: TRBJ2-7; len: 13; CDR3nt: TGTGCCAGCTCGCTTGTGTTCGGGGAAAGGCAGTACTTC; CDR3aa: CASSLVFGERQYF
abundance: few; d_gene: NA; v_gene: TRBV7-2; j_gene: TRBJ2-7; len: 15; CDR3nt: TGTGCCAGCAGCTTGGGGGCGGGGTTCGCCTACGAGCAGTACTTC; CDR3aa: CASSLGAGFAYEQYF
abundance: many; d_gene: NA; v_gene: TRBV20-1; j_gene: TRBJ2-5; len: 16; CDR3nt: TGCAGTGCTAGCCCACGCGTGACAGGCCGGCGGGAGACCCAGTACTTC; CDR3aa: CSASPRVTGRRETQYF
abundance: NA; d_gene: TRBD2; v_gene: TRBV29-1; j_gene: TRBJ2-5; len: 13; CDR3nt: TGCAGCGCTTCCCATAAGGGAGGGGAGACCCAGTACTTC; CDR3aa: CSASHKGGETQYF
abundance: many; d_gene: NA; v_gene: TRBV28; j_gene: TRBJ1-1; len: 14; CDR3nt: TGTGCCAGCAGTTTAAGGGGAGGACGGACTGAAGCTTTCTTT; CDR3aa: CASSLRGGRTEAFF
abundance: NA; d_gene: TRBD1; v_gene: TRBV5-4; j_gene: TRBJ1-1; len: 16; CDR3nt: TGTGCCAGCAGCTGGGACAGGGGGTTAGGGAACACTGAAGCTTTCTTT; CDR3aa: CASSWDRGLGNTEAFF
abundance: NA; d_gene: NA; v_gene: TRBV5-1; j_gene: TRBJ2-7; len: 15; CDR3nt: TGCGCCAGCAGCTTGGAGTCTAGCCATGGCTACGAGCAGTACTTC; CDR3aa: CASSLESSHGYEQYF
abundance: NA; d_gene: NA; v_gene: TRBV6-5; j_gene: TRBJ1-2; len: 15; CDR3nt: TGTGCCAGCAGTTCCACTCAAGGGGGGTCGTATGGCTACACCTTC; CDR3aa: CASSSTQGGSYGYTF
abundance: many; d_gene: NA; v_gene: TRBV28; j_gene: TRBJ1-2; len: 14; CDR3nt: TGTGCCAGCAGTGATACTGGAGGGCTCTGGGGCTACACCTTC; CDR3aa: CASSDTGGLWGYTF
abundance: many; d_gene: NA; v_gene: TRBV10-3; j_gene: TRBJ2-2; len: 15; CDR3nt: TGTGCCATCCCGGGCGGGGACCCGAACACCGGGGAGCTGTTTTTT; CDR3aa: CAIPGGDPNTGELFF
abundance: few; d_gene: NA; v_gene: TRBV12-3/TRBV12-4; j_gene: TRBJ2-3; len: 14; CDR3nt: TGTGCCAGCAGCTTAGTAGTCCCCACAGATACGCAGTATTTT; CDR3aa: CASSLVVPTDTQYF
abundance: NA; d_gene: TRBD1; v_gene: TRBV30; j_gene: TRBJ1-3; len: 13; CDR3nt: TGTGCCTGGACAGGGGGAACTGGAAACACCATATATTTT; CDR3aa: CAWTGGTGNTIYF
abundance: NA; d_gene: NA; v_gene: TRBV7-2; j_gene: TRBJ2-7; len: 13; CDR3nt: TGTGCCAGCAGCCGCCAGACTAGGCGGGAGCAGTACTTC; CDR3aa: CASSRQTRREQYF
abundance: many; d_gene: NA; v_gene: TRBV7-9; j_gene: TRBJ2-7; len: 13; CDR3nt: TGTGCCAGCAGCCCAAGATGGGGGGACGAGCAGTACTTC; CDR3aa: CASSPRWGDEQYF
abundance: NA; d_gene: TRBD2; v_gene: TRBV25-1; j_gene: TRBJ2-5; len: 20; CDR3nt: TGTGCCAGCAGTGAACCCAATTCCAGAGCGGGGGAGAGGGAGCAAGAGACCCAGTACTTC; CDR3aa: CASSEPNSRAGEREQETQYF
abundance: many; d_gene: NA; v_gene: TRBV5-1; j_gene: TRBJ1-1; len: 17; CDR3nt: TGCGCCAGCAGCTTTGGGAGGGCAGGAGGGTTGGACACTGAAGCTTTCTTT; CDR3aa: CASSFGRAGGLDTEAFF
abundance: many; d_gene: NA; v_gene: TRBV2; j_gene: TRBJ2-7; len: 15; CDR3nt: TGTGCCAGCAGTGAAAGGCGGACGGCCTCCTACGAGCAGTACTTC; CDR3aa: CASSERRTASYEQYF
abundance: many; d_gene: NA; v_gene: TRBV2; j_gene: TRBJ1-5; len: 13; CDR3nt: TGTGCCACCCAGGGGCAGAGCAATCAGCCCCAGCATTTT; CDR3aa: CATQGQSNQPQHF
abundance: many; d_gene: NA; v_gene: TRBV6-5; j_gene: TRBJ2-2; len: 14; CDR3nt: TGTGCCAGCAGTTGGACGGAGTGGACCGGGGAGCTGTTTTTT; CDR3aa: CASSWTEWTGELFF
abundance: many; d_gene: TRBD1; v_gene: TRBV19; j_gene: TRBJ1-1; len: 16; CDR3nt: TGTGCCAGTACCCGTAGACCACAGGGGAGCAACACTGAAGCTTTCTTT; CDR3aa: CASTRRPQGSNTEAFF
abundance: many; d_gene: TRBD1; v_gene: TRBV6-8; j_gene: TRBJ1-5; len: 15; CDR3nt: TGTGCCAGCAGTCGCTTGACAGGGGGCTGTCAGCCCCAGCATTTT; CDR3aa: CASSRLTGGCQPQHF